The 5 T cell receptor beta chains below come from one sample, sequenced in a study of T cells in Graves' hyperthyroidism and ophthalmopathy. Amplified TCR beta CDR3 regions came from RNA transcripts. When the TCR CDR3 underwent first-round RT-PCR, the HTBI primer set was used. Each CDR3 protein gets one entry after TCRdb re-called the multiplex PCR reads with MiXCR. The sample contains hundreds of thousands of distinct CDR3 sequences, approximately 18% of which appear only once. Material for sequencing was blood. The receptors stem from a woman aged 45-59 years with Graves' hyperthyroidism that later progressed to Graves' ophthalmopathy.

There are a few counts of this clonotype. The CDR3 region is CATSDRAFTEAFF. Written as DNA, the CDR3 is TGTGCCACCTCAGACAGGGCCTTCACTGAAGCTTTCTTT. The rearrangement uses TRBV19 and TRBJ1-1; 7 nucleotides align to TRBD1. The CDR3 spans 13 residues. Germline CDR1 is LNHDA and CDR2 is SQIVND (reference sequence). V was clipped by 10 bases and J by 4 bases; unmatched bases: 9.

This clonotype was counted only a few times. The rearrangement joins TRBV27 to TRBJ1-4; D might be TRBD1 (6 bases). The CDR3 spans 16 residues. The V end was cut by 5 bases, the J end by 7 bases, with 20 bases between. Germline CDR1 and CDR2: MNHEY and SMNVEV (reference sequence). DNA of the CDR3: TGTGCCAGCAGTCCCCGGGTTACAGGGAGGGGTGAAAAACTGTTTTTT. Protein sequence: CASSPRVTGRGEKLFF.

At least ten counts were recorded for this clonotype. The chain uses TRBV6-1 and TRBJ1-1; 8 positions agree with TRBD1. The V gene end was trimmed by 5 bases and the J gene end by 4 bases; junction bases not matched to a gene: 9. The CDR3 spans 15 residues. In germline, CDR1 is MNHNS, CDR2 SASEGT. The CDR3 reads CASSYTTDRATEAFF. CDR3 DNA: TGTGCCAGCAGTTACACAACGGACAGGGCCACTGAAGCTTTCTTT.

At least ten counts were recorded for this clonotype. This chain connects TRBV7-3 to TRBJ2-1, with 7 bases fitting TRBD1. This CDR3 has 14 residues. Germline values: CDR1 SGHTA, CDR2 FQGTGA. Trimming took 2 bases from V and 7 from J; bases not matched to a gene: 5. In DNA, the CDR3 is TGTGCCAGCAGCTTACAGGGGGTAGAGAATGAGCAGTTCTTC. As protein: CASSLQGVENEQFF.

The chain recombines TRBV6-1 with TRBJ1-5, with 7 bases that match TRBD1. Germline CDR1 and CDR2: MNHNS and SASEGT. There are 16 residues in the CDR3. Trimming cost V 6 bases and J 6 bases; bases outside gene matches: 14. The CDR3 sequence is CASSRDRDGGGQPQHF. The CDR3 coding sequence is TGTGCCAGCAGCCGAGACAGGGATGGTGGGGGTCAGCCCCAGCATTTT.